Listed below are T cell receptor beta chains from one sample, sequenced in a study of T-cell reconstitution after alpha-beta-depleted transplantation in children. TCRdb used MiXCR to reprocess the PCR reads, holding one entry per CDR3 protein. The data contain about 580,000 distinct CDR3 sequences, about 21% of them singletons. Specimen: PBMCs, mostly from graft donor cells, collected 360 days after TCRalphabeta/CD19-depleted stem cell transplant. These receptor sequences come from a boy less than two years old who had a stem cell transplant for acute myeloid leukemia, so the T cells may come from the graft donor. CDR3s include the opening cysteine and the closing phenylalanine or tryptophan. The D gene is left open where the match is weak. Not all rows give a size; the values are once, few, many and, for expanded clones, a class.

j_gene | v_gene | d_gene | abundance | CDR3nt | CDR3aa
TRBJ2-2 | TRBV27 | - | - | TGTGCCAGCAGTTTACGGGGAATTCGTACCGGGGAGCTGTTTTTT | CASSLRGIRTGELFF
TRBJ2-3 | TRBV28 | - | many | TGTGCCACCGTCCGTGACTACCACACAGATACGCAGTATTTT | CATVRDYHTDTQYF
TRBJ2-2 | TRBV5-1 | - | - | TGCGCCAGCAGCTATCGAGCAGGGTCCTACGCGAACACCGGGGAGCTGTTTTTT | CASSYRAGSYANTGELFF
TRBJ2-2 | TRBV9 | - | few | TGTGCCAGCAGCGTAGTAGTAGGGGGGTCGGGTACCGGGGAGCTGTTTTTT | CASSVVVGGSGTGELFF
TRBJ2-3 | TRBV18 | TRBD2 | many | TGTGCCAGCTCATCAAGACTAGCGGGGGACCACACAGATACGCAGTATTTT | CASSSRLAGDHTDTQYF
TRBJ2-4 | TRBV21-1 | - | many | TGTGCCAGCAGCAAACCCCTTCCCGACAGGGGAAAAGACATTCAGTACTTC | CASSKPLPDRGKDIQYF
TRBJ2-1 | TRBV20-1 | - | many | TGCAGTGCTCCTCGGAGTTATTTTGAGCAGTTCTTC | CSAPRSYFEQFF
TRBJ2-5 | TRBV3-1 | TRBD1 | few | TGTGCCAGCAGCCAATGGGGGCCCGGGACAGGGGACCTGGAGACCCAGTACTTC | CASSQWGPGTGDLETQYF
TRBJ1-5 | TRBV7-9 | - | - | TGTGCCAGCAGCTTAGCCCCGGATCAGCCCCAGCATTTT | CASSLAPDQPQHF
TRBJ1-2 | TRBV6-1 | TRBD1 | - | TGTGCCAGCAACCCCGGGACAGCCTATGGCTACACCTTC | CASNPGTAYGYTF
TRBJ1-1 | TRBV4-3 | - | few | TGCGCCAGCAGCCAAGGACACAAGAACACTGAAGCTTTCTTT | CASSQGHKNTEAFF
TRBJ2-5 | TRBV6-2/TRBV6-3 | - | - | TGTGCCAGCAGACCATGGGACCCCCAAGAGACCCAGTACTTC | CASRPWDPQETQYF
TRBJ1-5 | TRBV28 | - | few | TGTGCCAGCAGTTTCAGGTTTCAGCCCCAGCATTTT | CASSFRFQPQHF
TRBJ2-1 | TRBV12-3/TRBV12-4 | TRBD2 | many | TGTGCCAGCTCCGGGCGGGGGGGCCCTGAGCAGTTCTTC | CASSGRGGPEQFF
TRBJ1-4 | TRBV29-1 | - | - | TGCAGCGTCGCCCCGGGGGCAGGGGAAAAACTGTTTTTT | CSVAPGAGEKLFF
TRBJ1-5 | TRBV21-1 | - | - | TGTGCCAGCAGCAAAGAAGGGATCGGGGGTGGGCACTACAATCAGCCCCAGCATTTT | CASSKEGIGGGHYNQPQHF
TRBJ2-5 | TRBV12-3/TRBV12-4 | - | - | TGTGCCAGCAGCAAATTCAGGGGTAAAGAGACCCAGTACTTC | CASSKFRGKETQYF
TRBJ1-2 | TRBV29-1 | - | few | TGCAGCGTTGTAGTCCTCGATAGCTACACCTTC | CSVVVLDSYTF
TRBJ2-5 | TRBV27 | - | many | TGTGCCAGCAGTTTATTAGACCAAGAGACCCAGTACTTC | CASSLLDQETQYF
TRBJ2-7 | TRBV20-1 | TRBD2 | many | TGCAGTGCTAGAGAGCTAGCGGGGCAGAGCTCCTACGAGCAGTACTTC | CSARELAGQSSYEQYF
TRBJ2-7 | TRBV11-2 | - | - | TGTGCCAGCAGCCCCGTACCGGGCTACGAGCAGTACTTC | CASSPVPGYEQYF
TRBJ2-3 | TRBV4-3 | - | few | TGCGCCAGCAGCCAAGATTTCGGCCCCACAGATACGCAGTATTTT | CASSQDFGPTDTQYF
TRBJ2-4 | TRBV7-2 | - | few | TGTGCCAGCAGCTCCAGGGGAGGTCTAGCCAAAAACATTCAGTACTTC | CASSSRGGLAKNIQYF
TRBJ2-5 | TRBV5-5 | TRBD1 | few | TGTGCCAGCAGCTTCAACCCGGGACAGGGTGAGGAGACCCAGTACTTC | CASSFNPGQGEETQYF
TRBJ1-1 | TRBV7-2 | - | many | TGTGCCAGCAGCGCCAGTAGAACTGAAGCTTTCTTT | CASSASRTEAFF
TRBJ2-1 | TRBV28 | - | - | TGTGCCAGCAGTTTACGTCCGGGGTACAATGAGCAGTTCTTC | CASSLRPGYNEQFF
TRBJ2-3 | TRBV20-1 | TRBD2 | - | TGCAGTGCTAAGCGGGGGGGCCCCGATACGCAGTATTTT | CSAKRGGPDTQYF
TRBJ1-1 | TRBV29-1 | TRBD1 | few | TGCAGCGTGGGGGACAGGGCTATGAACACTGAAGCTTTCTTT | CSVGDRAMNTEAFF
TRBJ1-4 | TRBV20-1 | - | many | TGCAGTGCTAGGCCGGGGGCGGGTGAAAAACTGTTTTTT | CSARPGAGEKLFF
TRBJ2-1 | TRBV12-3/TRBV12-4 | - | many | TGTGCCAGCAGTTCTGGGGGAAGCTCCTACAATGAGCAGTTCTTC | CASSSGGSSYNEQFF
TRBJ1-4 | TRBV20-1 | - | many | TGCAGTGCTAGAGACAGAGGGGAAAAACTGTTTTTT | CSARDRGEKLFF
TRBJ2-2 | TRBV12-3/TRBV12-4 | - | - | TGTGCCAGCAGTAGACCCGGGAAACCTACCGGGGAGCTGTTTTTT | CASSRPGKPTGELFF
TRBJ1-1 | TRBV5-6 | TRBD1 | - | TGTGCCAGCAGCTTGGGGACAGGGGTCACTGAAGCTTTCTTT | CASSLGTGVTEAFF
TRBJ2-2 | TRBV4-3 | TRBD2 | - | TGCGCCAGCAGCCAAGAAGGACTAGCGGGGCCCGGGGAGCTGTTTTTT | CASSQEGLAGPGELFF
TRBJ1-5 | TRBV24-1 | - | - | TGTGCCACCAGTGCGCTCAATCAGCCCCAGCATTTT | CATSALNQPQHF
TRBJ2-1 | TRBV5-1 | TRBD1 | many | TGCGCCAGCAGCTCCCTTGGACAGGGGGCCTACAATGAGCAGTTCTTC | CASSSLGQGAYNEQFF
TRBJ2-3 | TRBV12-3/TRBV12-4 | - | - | TGTGCCAGCAGTTCGGGGGACAAAAGCACAGATACGCAGTATTTT | CASSSGDKSTDTQYF
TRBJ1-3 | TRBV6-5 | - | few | TGTGCCAGCAGTTACCTACAGAGCTCTGGAAACACCATATATTTT | CASSYLQSSGNTIYF
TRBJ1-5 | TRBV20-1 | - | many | TGCAGTGCCAGGGGATACAATCAGCCCCAGCATTTT | CSARGYNQPQHF
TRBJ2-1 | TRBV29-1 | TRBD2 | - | TGCAGCGTTGGGAGCGGGGGGGCCGATGAGCAGTTCTTC | CSVGSGGADEQFF
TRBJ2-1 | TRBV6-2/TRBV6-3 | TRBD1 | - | TGTGCCAGCAGTTACCTGGGACAGGGTCACTACAATGAGCAGTTCTTC | CASSYLGQGHYNEQFF
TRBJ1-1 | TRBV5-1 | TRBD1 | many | TGCGCCAGCAGCGGACAGGGGGCTGAAGCTTTCTTT | CASSGQGAEAFF
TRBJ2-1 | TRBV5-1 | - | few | TGCGCCAGCAGAACCCATTACAGCGGGTCTTACAATGAGCAGTTCTTC | CASRTHYSGSYNEQFF
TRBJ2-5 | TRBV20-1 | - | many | TGCAGTGCTGTGAAAGAGACCCAGTACTTC | CSAVKETQYF
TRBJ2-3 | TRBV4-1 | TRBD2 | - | TGCGCCAGCAGCCAAGTTCTAGCGGGGGGCCGACGCACAGATACGCAGTATTTT | CASSQVLAGGRRTDTQYF
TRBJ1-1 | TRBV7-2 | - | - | TGTGCCAGCAGCTTACATCGGACTGAAGCTTTCTTT | CASSLHRTEAFF
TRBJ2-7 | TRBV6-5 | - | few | TGTGCCAGCAGTTACTCAGGTCGCGACGAGCAGTACTTC | CASSYSGRDEQYF